A selection of T cell receptor beta chains follows, all from one sample in a study of blood T cell repertoires in COVID-19. This table comes from immunoSEQ multiplex PCR, and its TCRdb copy is limited to in-frame clones, with some not included. The sample lists about 83,000 clones, more than 70% occurring once. Sequences were obtained from peripheral blood. Receptors originate from a woman aged 80 or over in a cohort sampled during active or convalescent COVID-19. CDR3s include the opening cysteine and the closing phenylalanine or tryptophan. Each record gives: V gene, clone size, D gene, J gene, CDR3 length, CDR3 protein, CDR3 DNA. A D gene is named only where the DNA matches it firmly. Only some rows state a clone size, as once, few, many or a class for expanded clones.

TRBV27	-	TRBD1	TRBJ1-5	15	CASSPGTGSNQPQHF	TGTGCCAGCAGTCCCGGGACAGGGAGCAATCAGCCCCAGCATTTT
TRBV28	-	-	TRBJ1-3	15	CASIAGRQSGNTIYF	TGTGCCAGCATAGCGGGGCGCCAAAGTGGAAACACCATATATTTT
TRBV7-3	-	-	TRBJ1-2	13	CASSFGGSYGYTF	TGTGCCAGCAGCTTCGGCGGGTCTTATGGCTACACCTTC
TRBV9	-	TRBD1	TRBJ1-6	16	CASSADRDRGNSPLHF	TGTGCCAGCAGCGCAGACCGGGACAGGGGTAATTCACCCCTCCACTTT
TRBV29-1	once	TRBD1	TRBJ1-4	13	CSVSAGTDEKLFF	TGCAGCGTGTCAGCCGGGACAGATGAAAAACTGTTTTTT
TRBV2	-	-	TRBJ1-2	14	CASIGQPIDYGYTF	TGTGCCAGCATTGGACAGCCCATAGACTATGGCTACACCTTC
TRBV4-1	few	-	TRBJ2-5	14	CASSQLKQVETQYF	TGCGCCAGCAGCCAATTGAAACAGGTAGAGACCCAGTACTTC
TRBV7-2	-	-	TRBJ1-1	14	CASSPPGSGTEAFF	TGTGCCAGCAGCCCGCCCGGGTCGGGCACTGAAGCTTTCTTT
TRBV9	-	TRBD1	TRBJ2-7	15	CASSVLGDRVTEQYF	TGTGCCAGCAGCGTCCTCGGGGACAGGGTTACCGAGCAGTACTTC
TRBV30	-	-	TRBJ2-6	14	CAWNGGVWANVLTF	TGTGCCTGGAATGGAGGAGTCTGGGCCAACGTCCTGACTTTC
TRBV7-9	-	-	TRBJ1-1	14	CASSVGGGHTEAFF	TGTGCCAGCAGCGTGGGAGGGGGTCACACTGAAGCTTTCTTT
TRBV5-8	-	-	TRBJ1-3	16	CASSLGPRPTGNTIYF	TGTGCCAGCAGCTTGGGGCCGAGGCCGACGGGAAACACCATATATTTT
TRBV5-4	once	-	TRBJ1-3	17	CASSSGGGSFSGNTIYF	TGTGCCAGCAGCTCGGGGGGGGGTTCTTTTTCTGGAAACACCATATATTTT
TRBV28	-	-	TRBJ2-1	14	CASNKPQGSNEQFF	TGTGCCAGCAACAAACCCCAGGGGAGTAATGAGCAGTTCTTC
TRBV14	few	-	TRBJ1-2	12	CASSRQVGGYTF	TGTGCCAGCAGCCGACAGGTTGGTGGCTACACCTTC
TRBV11-3	-	-	TRBJ2-3	14	CASSLRDFTDTQYF	TGTGCCAGCAGCTTGAGGGACTTCACAGATACGCAGTATTTT
TRBV10-3	-	-	TRBJ1-3	14	CAISEAGSGNTIYF	TGTGCCATCAGTGAGGCGGGCTCTGGAAACACCATATATTTT
TRBV28	-	TRBD1	TRBJ1-2	14	CASRTGQGRYGYTF	TGTGCCAGCAGAACCGGACAGGGGCGCTATGGCTACACCTTC
TRBV9	-	TRBD2	TRBJ2-2	16	CASSVRTSLNTGELFF	TGTGCCAGCAGCGTGAGGACTAGCCTTAACACCGGGGAGCTGTTTTTT
TRBV3-1/TRBV3-2	-	TRBD2	TRBJ2-1	15	CASSQDRSAGGGQFF	TGTGCCAGCAGCCAAGATAGATCGGCGGGAGGGGGGCAGTTCTTC
TRBV7-2	-	-	TRBJ2-1	17	CASSLGKRTPSYNEQFF	TGTGCCAGCAGCTTAGGGAAGCGGACGCCCTCCTACAATGAGCAGTTCTTC
TRBV11-2	few	-	TRBJ1-6	14	CASSIGLWDSPLHF	TGTGCCAGCAGCATTGGGCTTTGGGATTCACCCCTCCACTTT
TRBV24-1	-	TRBD1	TRBJ1-4	15	CATSDPNTGEEKLFF	TGTGCCACCAGTGATCCCAATACAGGGGAGGAAAAACTGTTTTTT
TRBV6-5	medium-sized	-	TRBJ1-2	13	CASRIGQSRGYTF	TGTGCCAGCAGGATAGGACAGTCGCGAGGCTACACCTTC
TRBV12-3/TRBV12-4	-	-	TRBJ1-2	12	CASSYEEYGYTF	TGTGCCAGCAGTTACGAGGAATATGGCTACACCTTC
TRBV19	-	TRBD1	TRBJ2-5	16	CASSRDRGPRGETQYF	TGTGCCAGTTCCCGGGACAGGGGCCCCAGGGGAGAGACCCAGTACTTC
TRBV5-1	once	TRBD1	TRBJ2-7	15	CASSQGWTGSYEQYF	TGCGCCAGCAGCCAGGGGTGGACAGGGTCCTACGAGCAGTACTTC